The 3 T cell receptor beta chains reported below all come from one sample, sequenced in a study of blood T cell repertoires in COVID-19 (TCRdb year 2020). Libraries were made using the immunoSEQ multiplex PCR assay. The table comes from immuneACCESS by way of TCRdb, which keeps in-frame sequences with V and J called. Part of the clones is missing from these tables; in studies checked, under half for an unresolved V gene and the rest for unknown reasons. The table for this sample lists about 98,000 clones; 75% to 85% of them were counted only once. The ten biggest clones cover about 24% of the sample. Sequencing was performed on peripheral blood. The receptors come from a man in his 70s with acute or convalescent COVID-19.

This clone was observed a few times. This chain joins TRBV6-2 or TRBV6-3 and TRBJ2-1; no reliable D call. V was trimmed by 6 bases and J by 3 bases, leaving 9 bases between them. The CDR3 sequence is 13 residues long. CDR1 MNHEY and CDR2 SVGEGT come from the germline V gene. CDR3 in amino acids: CASSAKDYNEQFF. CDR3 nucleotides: TGTGCCAGCAGCGCGAAAGACTACAATGAGCAGTTCTTC.

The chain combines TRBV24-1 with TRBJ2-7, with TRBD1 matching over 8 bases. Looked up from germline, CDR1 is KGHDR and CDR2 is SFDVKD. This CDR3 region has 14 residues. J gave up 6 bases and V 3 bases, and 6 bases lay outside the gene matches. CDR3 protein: CATSDLGQGAEQYF. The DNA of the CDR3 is TGTGCCACCAGTGATCTCGGACAGGGAGCCGAGCAGTACTTC.

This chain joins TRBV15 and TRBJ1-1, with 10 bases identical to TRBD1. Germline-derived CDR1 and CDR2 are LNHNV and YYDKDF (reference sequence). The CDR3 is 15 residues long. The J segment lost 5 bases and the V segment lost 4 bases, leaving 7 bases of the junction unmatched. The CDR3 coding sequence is TGTGCCACCAGCAAAGACAGGGGGCCGGGTACTGAAGCTTTCTTT. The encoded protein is CATSKDRGPGTEAFF.